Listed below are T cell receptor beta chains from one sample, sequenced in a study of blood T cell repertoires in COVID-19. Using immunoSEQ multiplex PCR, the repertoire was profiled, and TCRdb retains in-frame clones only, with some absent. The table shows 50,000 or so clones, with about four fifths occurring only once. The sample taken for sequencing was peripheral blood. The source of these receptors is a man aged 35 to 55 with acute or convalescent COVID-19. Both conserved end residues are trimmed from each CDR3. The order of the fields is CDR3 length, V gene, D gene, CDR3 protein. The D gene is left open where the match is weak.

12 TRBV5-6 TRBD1 ASSSGTGGSPLH
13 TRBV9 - ASSVSLTSYNEQF
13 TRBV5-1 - ASSLRAGIGDTQY
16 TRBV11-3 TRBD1 ASSLDRTGVTNTGELF
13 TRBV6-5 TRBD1 ASRVLGGTGSPLH
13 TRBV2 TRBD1 ASSGQGASVAEAF
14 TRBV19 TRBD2 ASSTRARGGGYEQY
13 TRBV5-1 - ASSPDSSPGNTIY
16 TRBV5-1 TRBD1 ASSPRTGGDSGANVLT
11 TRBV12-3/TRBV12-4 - ASSLSREETQY
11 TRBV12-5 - ASGFQVSDGYT
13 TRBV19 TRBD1 ASSRPGTGDNEQF
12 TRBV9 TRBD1 ASSLGGSLGEQY
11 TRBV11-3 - ASSLGQGDEQF
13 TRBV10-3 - AITSGTGLTGELF
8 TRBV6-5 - ASRNREQY
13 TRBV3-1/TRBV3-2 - ASSPRRADREKLF
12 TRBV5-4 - ASSSRGKLYGYT
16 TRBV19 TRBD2 ASIPQAGGGAVTGELF
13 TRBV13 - ASSLQGWDQETQY
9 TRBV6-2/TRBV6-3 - ASSRLRTQY
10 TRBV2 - ASTVDLVGYT
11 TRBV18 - ASSPQANTEAF
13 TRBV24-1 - ATSRGVYLQETQY
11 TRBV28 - ASSLTGSQPQH
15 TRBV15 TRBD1 ATSRLPTGANTGELF
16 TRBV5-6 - ASSSKGRNGGITDTQY
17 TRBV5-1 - ASSLEGHGLRSYNSPLH
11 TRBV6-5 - ASRTGFNSPLH
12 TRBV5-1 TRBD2 ASSSLAGEDTQY
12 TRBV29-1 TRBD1 SVEGTGANEKLF
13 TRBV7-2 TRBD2 ASSSPAGGGNIQY
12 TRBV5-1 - ASSSERANEKLF
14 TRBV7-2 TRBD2 ASSLRLAGGRNTQY
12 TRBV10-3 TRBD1 AIMGTGGYQPQH
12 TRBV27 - ASSLGGGNSPLH
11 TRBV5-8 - ASSLGGRNIQY
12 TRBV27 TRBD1 ASSIRQGTGELF
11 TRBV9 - ASSVVESSPQY
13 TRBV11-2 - ASSLVSQGSYEQY
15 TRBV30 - AWSATRTIPYNSPLH
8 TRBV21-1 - ASSNRTQH
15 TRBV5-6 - ASSLVWYGRGYNEQF
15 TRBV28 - ASSLSGWGPGTYEQY
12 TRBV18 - ASSPSDGDYGYT
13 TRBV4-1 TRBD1 ASSLRHDRAREQY
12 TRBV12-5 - ASSWATNTGELF
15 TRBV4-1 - ASSQVPDGPSTDTQY
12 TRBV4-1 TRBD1 ASTRGDRDYGYT
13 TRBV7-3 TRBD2 ASSRTSGGTGELF
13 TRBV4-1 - ASSQVGGAGARGD
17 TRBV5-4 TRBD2 ASSPRVGSGGPSYNEQF
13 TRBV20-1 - SASNPGTRYQPQH
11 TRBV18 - ASSRVLNTEAF
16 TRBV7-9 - ASSARTGTTLPEHGYT
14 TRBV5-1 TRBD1 ASSVHRGQNTGELF
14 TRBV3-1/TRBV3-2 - ASSRRDNYYNSPLH
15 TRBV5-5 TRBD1 ASSLGFGQGAIGGYT
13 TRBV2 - ASSEDRQGNQPQH